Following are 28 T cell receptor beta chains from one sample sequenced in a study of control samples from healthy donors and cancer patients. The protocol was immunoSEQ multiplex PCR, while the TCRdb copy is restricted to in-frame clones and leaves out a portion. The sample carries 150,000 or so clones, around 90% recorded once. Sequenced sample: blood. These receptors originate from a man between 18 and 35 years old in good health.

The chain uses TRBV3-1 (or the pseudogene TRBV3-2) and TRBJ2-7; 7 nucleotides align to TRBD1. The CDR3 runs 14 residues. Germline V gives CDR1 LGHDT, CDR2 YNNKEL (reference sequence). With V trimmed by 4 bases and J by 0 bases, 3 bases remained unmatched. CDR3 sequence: CASSPGGHSYEQYF. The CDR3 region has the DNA TGTGCCAGCAGCCCAGGGGGTCACTCCTACGAGCAGTACTTC.

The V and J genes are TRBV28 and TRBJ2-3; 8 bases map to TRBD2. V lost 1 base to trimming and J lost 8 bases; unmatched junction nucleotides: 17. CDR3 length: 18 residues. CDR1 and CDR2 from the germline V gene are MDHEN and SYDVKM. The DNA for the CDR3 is TGTGCCAGCAGTTTATATGGGCGGGGTAGCGGGACTTGGGGTACGCAGTATTTT. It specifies CASSLYGRGSGTWGTQYF.

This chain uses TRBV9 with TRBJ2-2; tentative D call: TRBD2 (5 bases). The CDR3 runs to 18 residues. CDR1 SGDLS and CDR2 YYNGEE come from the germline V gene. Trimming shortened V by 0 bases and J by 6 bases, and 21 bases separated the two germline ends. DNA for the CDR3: TGTGCCAGCAGCGTAGCTAGGGAGTCGAGACACTACCCCGGGGAGCTGTTTTTT. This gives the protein CASSVARESRHYPGELFF.

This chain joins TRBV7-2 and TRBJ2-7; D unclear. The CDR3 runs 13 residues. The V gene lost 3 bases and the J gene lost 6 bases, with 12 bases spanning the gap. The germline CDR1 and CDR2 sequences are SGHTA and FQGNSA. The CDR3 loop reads CASSFSALSEQYF. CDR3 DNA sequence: TGTGCCAGCAGCTTTTCGGCGCTCAGCGAGCAGTACTTC.

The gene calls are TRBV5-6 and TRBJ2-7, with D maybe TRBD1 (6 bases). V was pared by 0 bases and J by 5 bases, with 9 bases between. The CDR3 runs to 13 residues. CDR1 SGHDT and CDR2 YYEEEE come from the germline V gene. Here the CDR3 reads CASSLGRGNEQYF. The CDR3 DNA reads TGTGCCAGCAGCTTGGGCAGGGGAAACGAGCAGTACTTC.

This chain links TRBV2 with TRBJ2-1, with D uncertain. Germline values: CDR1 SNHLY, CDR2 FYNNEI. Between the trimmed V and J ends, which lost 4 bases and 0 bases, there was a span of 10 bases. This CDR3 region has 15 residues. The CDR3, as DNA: TGTGCCAGCAGTGTAGAGGCGGTCTCCTACAATGAGCAGTTCTTC. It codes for CASSVEAVSYNEQFF.

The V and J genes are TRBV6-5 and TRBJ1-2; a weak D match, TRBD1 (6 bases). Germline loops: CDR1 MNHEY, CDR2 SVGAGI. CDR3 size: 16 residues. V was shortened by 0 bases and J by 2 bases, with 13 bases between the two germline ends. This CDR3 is CASSYSSLGANYGYTF. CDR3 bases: TGTGCCAGCAGTTACTCCTCACTGGGGGCGAACTATGGCTACACCTTC.

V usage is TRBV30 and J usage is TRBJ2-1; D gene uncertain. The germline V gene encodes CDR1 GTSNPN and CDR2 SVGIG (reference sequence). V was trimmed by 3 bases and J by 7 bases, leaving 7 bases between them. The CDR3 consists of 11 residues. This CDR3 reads CAWRLRNEQFF. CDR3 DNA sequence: TGTGCCTGGAGGCTTCGGAATGAGCAGTTCTTC. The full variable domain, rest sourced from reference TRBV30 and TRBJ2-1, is SQTIHQWPATLVQPVGSPLSLECTVEGTSNPNLYWYRQAAGRGLQLLFYSVGIGQISSEVPQNLSASRPQDRQFILSSKKLLLSDSGFYLCAWRLRNEQFFGPGTRLTVL.

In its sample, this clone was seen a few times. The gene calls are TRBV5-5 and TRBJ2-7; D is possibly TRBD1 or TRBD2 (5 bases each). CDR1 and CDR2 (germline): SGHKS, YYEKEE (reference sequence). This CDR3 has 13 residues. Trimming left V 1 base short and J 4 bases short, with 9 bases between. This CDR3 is CASSLLGAYEQYF. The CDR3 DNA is TGTGCCAGCAGCTTGCTCGGGGCATACGAGCAGTACTTC.

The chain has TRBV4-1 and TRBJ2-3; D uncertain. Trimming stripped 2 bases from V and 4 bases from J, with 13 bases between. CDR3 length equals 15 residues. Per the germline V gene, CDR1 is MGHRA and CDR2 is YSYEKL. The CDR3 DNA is TGCGCCAGCAGCCAACCAGAGCTACGGGCAGATACGCAGTATTTT. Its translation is CASSQPELRADTQYF.

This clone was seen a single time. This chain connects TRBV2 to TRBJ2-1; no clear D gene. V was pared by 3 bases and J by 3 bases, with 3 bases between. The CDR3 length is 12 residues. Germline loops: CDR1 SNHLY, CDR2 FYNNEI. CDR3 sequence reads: CASSESYNEQFF. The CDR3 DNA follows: TGTGCCAGCAGTGAGAGCTACAATGAGCAGTTCTTC. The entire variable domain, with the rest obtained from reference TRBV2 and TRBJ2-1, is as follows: EPEVTQTPSHQVTQMGQEVILRCVPISNHLYFYWYRQILGQKVEFLVSFYNNEISEKSEIFDDQFSVERPDGSNFTLKIRSTKLEDSAMYFCASSESYNEQFFGPGTRLTVL.

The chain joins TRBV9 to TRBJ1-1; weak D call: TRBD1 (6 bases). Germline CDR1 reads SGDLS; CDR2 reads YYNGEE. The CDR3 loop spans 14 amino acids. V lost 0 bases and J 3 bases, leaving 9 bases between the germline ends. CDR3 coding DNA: TGTGCCAGCAGCGTAGTTTCAGGGGACACTGAAGCTTTCTTT. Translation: CASSVVSGDTEAFF.

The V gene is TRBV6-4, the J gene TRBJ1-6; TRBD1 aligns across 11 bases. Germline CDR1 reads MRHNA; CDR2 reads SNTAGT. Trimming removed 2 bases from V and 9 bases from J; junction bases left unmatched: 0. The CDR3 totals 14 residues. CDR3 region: CASSDGTGGSPLHF. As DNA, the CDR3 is TGTGCCAGCAGTGACGGGACAGGGGGTTCACCCCTCCACTTT.

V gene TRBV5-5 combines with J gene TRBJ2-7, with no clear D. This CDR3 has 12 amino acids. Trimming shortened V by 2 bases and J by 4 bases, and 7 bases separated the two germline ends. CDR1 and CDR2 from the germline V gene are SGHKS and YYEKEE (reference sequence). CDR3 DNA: TGTGCCAGCAGCTTATGGGGTTACGAGCAGTACTTC. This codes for CASSLWGYEQYF.

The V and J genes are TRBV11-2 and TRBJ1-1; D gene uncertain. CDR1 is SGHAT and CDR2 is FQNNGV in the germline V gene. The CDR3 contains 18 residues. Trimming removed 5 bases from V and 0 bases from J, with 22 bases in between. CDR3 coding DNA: TGTGCCAGCAGCGCTCGGTCGGTACGGGGATTCATGAACACTGAAGCTTTCTTT. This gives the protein CASSARSVRGFMNTEAFF.

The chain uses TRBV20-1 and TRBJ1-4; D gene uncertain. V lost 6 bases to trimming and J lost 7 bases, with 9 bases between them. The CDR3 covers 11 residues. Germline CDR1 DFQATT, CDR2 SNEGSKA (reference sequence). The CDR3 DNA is TGCAGTGCGGGAGAAGCTGAAAAACTGTTTTTT. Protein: CSAGEAEKLFF.

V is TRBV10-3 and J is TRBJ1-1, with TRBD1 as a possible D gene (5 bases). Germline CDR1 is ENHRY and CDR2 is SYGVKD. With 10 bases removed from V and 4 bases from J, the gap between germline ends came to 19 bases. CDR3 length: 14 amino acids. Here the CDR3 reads CASVVGAGSTEAFF. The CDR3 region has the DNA TGTGCCAGCGTGGTTGGGGCCGGGAGCACTGAAGCTTTCTTT.

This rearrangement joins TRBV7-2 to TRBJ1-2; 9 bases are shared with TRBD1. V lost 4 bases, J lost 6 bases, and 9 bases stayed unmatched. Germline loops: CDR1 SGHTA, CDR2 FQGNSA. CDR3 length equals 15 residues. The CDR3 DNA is TGTGCCAGCAGCTATAGCTCGGGACAGGGTAATGGCTACACCTTC. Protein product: CASSYSSGQGNGYTF.

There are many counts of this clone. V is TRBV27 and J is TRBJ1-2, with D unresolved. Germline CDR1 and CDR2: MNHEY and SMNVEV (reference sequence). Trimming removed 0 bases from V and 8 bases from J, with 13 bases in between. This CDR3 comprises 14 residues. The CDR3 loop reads CASSLSGSAWGYTF. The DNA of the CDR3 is TGTGCCAGCAGTTTATCTGGGTCCGCCTGGGGCTACACCTTC.

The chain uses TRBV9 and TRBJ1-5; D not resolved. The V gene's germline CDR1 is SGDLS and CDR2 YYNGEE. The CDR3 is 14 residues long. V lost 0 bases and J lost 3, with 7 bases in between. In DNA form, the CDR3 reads TGTGCCAGCAGCGTAGGAGGGAACAATCAGCCCCAGCATTTT. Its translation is CASSVGGNNQPQHF.

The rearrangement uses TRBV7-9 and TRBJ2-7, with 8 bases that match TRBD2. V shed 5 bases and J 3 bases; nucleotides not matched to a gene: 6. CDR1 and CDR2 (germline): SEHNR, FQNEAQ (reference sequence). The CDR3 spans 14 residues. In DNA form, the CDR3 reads TGTGCCAGCAGCCCCGGGGGGGTAAGCTACGAGCAGTACTTC. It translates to CASSPGGVSYEQYF.

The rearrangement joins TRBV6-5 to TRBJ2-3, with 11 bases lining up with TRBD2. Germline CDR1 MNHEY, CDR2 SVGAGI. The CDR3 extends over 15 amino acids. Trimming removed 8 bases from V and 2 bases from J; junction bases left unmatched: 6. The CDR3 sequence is CASGGSGGDTDTQYF. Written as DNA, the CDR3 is TGTGCCAGCGGAGGTAGCGGGGGGGACACAGATACGCAGTATTTT.

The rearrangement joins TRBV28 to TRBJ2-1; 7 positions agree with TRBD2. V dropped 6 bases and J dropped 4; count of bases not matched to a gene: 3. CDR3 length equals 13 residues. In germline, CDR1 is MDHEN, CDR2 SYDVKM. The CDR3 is CASRASGYNEQFF. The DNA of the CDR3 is TGTGCCAGCAGGGCTAGCGGTTACAATGAGCAGTTCTTC.

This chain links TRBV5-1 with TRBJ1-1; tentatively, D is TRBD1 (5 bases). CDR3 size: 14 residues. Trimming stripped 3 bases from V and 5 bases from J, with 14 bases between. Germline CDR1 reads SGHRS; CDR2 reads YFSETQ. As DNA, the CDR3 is TGCGCCAGCAGCTCCCAACCAGGGAAGACTGAAGCTTTCTTT. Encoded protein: CASSSQPGKTEAFF.

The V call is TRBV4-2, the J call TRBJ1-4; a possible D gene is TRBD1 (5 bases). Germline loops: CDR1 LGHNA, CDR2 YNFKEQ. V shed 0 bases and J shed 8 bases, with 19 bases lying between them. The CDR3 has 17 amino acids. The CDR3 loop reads CASSQDGGRDNVEKLFF. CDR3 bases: TGTGCCAGCAGCCAAGATGGGGGTCGAGACAACGTCGAAAAACTGTTTTTT.

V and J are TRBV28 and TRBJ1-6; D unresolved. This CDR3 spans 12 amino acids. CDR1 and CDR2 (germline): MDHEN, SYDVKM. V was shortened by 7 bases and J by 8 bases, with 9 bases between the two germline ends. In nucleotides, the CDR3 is TGTGCCAGCATCTCTGGCGATTCACCCCTCCACTTT. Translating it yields CASISGDSPLHF.

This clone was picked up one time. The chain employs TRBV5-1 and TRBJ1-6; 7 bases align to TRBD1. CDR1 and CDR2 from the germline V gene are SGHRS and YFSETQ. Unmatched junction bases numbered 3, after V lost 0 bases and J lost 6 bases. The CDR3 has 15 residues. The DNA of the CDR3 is TGCGCCAGCAGCTTGGCTGGGACAGTTAATTCACCCCTCCACTTT. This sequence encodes CASSLAGTVNSPLHF. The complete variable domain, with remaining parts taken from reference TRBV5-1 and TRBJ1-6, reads KAGVTQTPRYLIKTRGQQVTLSCSPISGHRSVSWYQQTPGQGLQFLFEYFSETQRNKGNFPGRFSGRQFSNSRSEMNVSTLELGDSALYLCASSLAGTVNSPLHFGNGTRLTVT.

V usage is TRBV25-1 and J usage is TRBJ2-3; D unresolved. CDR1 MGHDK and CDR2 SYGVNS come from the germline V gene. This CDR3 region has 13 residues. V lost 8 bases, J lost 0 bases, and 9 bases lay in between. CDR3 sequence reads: CASRLVSTDTQYF. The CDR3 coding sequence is TGTGCCAGCCGCCTTGTAAGCACAGATACGCAGTATTTT.